This T cell receptor beta chain was captured by sequencing in a study of cytomegalovirus exposure and HLA in healthy donors (dated by TCRdb to about 2017). For context, the study as a whole: An earlier analysis of around 600 of the donors reported about 250 Gb of sequence data and roughly 110 million unique TCR beta sequences from around 200 million T cells. Roughly 5 DR-DQ haplotypes were handled as single units for association and clustering, since linkage in the cohort was strong. In a later genetic analysis, genome-wide SNP genotypes for about 55% of the roughly 700 donors were used, and that subset was treated as a discovery cohort. About 300 gigabases of sequencing data and roughly 81 million unique TCR sequences made up an early release that covered fewer than 650 HLA-typed donors. Among about 360 genotyped donors of the cohort, an average of about 240,000 unique TCR beta nucleotide sequences were sequenced per donor, approximately 20% of them non-productive. Class I and class II HLA loci were covered by the typing at four-digit resolution. Every repertoire in the discovery cohort had been generated on one and the same sequencing platform. High-throughput TCR immunosequencing, statistical association of individual TCRs with disease status, and machine learning were combined to predict cytomegalovirus infection status. To decide whether each TCR beta V gene segment behaved as functional or pseudogenic, an earlier analysis of some 600 of the donors relied on high-throughput TCR beta sequencing. The T cell repertoires of around 670 subjects were profiled by immunosequencing and related to cytomegalovirus serostatus. Of the roughly 390 genotyped donors, around 81% fell in the genetic ancestry cluster associated with self-reported Caucasian donors. In a later analysis, previously published TCR beta repertoires from 550 to 750 donors were re-analyzed and high-resolution HLA genotyping was added so that TCR occurrence patterns could be studied. Donor age, sex, ethnicity and CMV serostatus were collected together with the repertoire data. The number of donors typed differed by locus, with roughly 629-640 for A, B, C, DRB1 and DQB1, about 500 for DQA1, under 610 for DPA1, and some 440 for DPB1. The study was designed to test whether signatures of past pathogen exposure could be identified by cataloging public T cell receptors. In the later analysis, no new phenotypic data were used to find candidate immune exposures; instead, reliance was placed on TCR beta sequences and their occurrence across donors. In addition to the first cohort of 650 to 750 subjects, a separate validation cohort of 120 different subjects was used.

The cohort was made up of approximately 670 healthy bone marrow donors. All cohort members were sampled while nominally healthy, although unrecorded immune exposures were likely present. The donor tested CMV seropositive and was one of the 289 seropositive cohort members. Each donor provided a peripheral blood sample, and peripheral blood mononuclear cells were used for TCR beta sequencing. Genomic DNA was extracted from the blood cell samples with the Qiagen DNeasy Blood Extraction Kit. V is pared back by 1 base and J by 5 bases, with 9 bases lying between the germline termini. In the germline V gene, CDR1 corresponds to SGHRS and CDR2 to YFSETQ. Reading from cysteine to phenylalanine, the CDR3 counts 13 amino acids. Only CDR3 DNA is held: 39 bases, read in frame from base 1. Details on this clone: It has no known antigen specificity. Per-nucleotide qualities are absent, and no much larger clonotype sits a single base away.

Findings and caveats that apply to the study as a whole: The study gave a list of 150 to 200 TCR beta chains associated with cytomegalovirus. When HLA alleles, especially DR and DQ, strongly co-occurred, TCR associations were difficult to assign to individual alleles. According to the authors, the approach could potentially be generalized to other disease states and immunological phenotypes. At a false discovery rate of 0.05, a later analysis linked 16,951 TCR beta sequences to specific HLA alleles. Most CMV-associated TCR beta chains appeared to be HLA-restricted in a later analysis, and the HLA associations seemed to be driven largely by CMV exposure. A further reported finding was that TCR beta sequences accurately predicted the HLA-A and HLA-B alleles for most subjects in the first cohort. The 87-base-pair reads could not distinguish some IMGT-functional V segments, including TRBV6-2 and TRBV6-3, so those segments were excluded. A group of highly shared sequence variants was considered likely to be a technical artifact of the sequencing pipeline. Compared with equally common non-associated chains, HLA-associated TCR beta chains in a later analysis were more clonally expanded and had lower generation probabilities. A few of the identified cytomegalovirus-associated TCR beta chains were confirmed in vitro to be specific for cytomegalovirus antigens. In this cohort, only TCR beta chains were sequenced, and detectable features were limited by the absence of alpha or paired-chain data. While some public TCRs were present in many individuals, most TCR sequences turned up only very rarely across donors. Presence/absence analyses assumed roughly uniform sequencing depth across donors, an assumption that may not hold. An earlier analysis of 450 to 750 of the donors showed that most TCR beta V segments appeared in productive rearrangements either about 87% or about 30% of the time, which broadly matched IMGT annotations. A later genetic analysis associated a missense DCLRE1C variant with V-gene and J-gene trimming of TCR beta chains, and an independent cohort replicated the association. The only immune exposure information available for the cohort was CMV serostatus. According to a later analysis, TCR association rates differed among HLA loci, with DRB1 alleles showing the most associated TCRs and HLA-C alleles showing the fewest. The classifier was reported to diagnose cytomegalovirus status with high specificity and sensitivity in both the original cohort and the validation cohort. Correlated functional status among segregating V segments might reflect linkage disequilibrium, but an unknown experimental factor could not be ruled out. HLA typing was unavailable for some donors at each locus, so association tests used only the typed subset. According to a later genetic analysis, donors in an Asian-associated ancestry cluster had fewer N-insertions in productive TCRs than the roughly 670-donor mean. Because counts were too low, some 16 rarely observed V segments, including chromosome 9 orphons, were excluded from the earlier analysis of roughly 580 of the donors. A later analysis reported that several top co-occurrence clusters appeared linked to parvovirus B19, influenza, CMV and Epstein-Barr virus.

The library was built by means of the immunoSEQ multiplex PCR assay. The multiplex PCR relied on a mix of 60 forward primers for TCR Vbeta segments and 13 reverse primers for TCR Jbeta segments. The CDR3 region of rearranged TCR beta genes was amplified from genomic DNA with a multiplex PCR assay. Amplified TCR beta libraries were sequenced as 87-base-pair reads on the Illumina HiSeq System. On the study's bioinformatics: In a later analysis, roughly 80 million unique TCR beta chains were counted across the 650 to 700 repertoires, and approximately 9.9 million of these chains were shared by at least two donors. Raw reads were error-corrected and collapsed into unique sequences with a nearest-neighbor algorithm that merged closely related sequences to remove PCR and sequencing errors. To assign V, D and J gene segments, CDR3 sequences were aligned to IMGT reference sequences. For a sequence to be retained, at least a six-nucleotide match to both a V gene segment and a J gene segment was required. Rearrangements were called productive when the CDR3 lacked stop codons and stayed in frame with V and J; all others were non-productive. Following IMGT convention, CDR3 was defined as the stretch from the second conserved V-encoded cysteine up to the conserved J-encoded phenylalanine. The earlier analysis of about 560 of the donors excluded any sequence lacking an unambiguous match to a single V gene segment. An earlier analysis of fewer than 750 of the donors called V segments functional above 56.7% productive rearrangements and segregating when the between-donor standard deviation exceeded 5%. A statistical classification framework was developed to diagnose cytomegalovirus status using the catalog of TCR beta chain sequences. In a later analysis, V and J genes were assigned by comparing TCR nucleotide sequences against IMGT/GENE-DB human TR gene sequences. A later analysis assigned CDR3 sequences and most-parsimonious VDJ recombination scenarios with the TCRdist pipeline. In a later analysis, each TCR beta chain was defined by its CDR3 amino acid sequence together with its V-gene family, and reads lacking a unique V-gene family were excluded. In a later analysis, 450 to 600 highly shared, low-generation-probability nucleotide sequences were removed to address suspected cross-contamination and a sequencing artifact. In a later analysis, a clonal expansion index was calculated for each public chain from normalized within-repertoire ranks of inferred template counts. Generation probabilities in a later analysis came from a VDJ recombination model fitted to out-of-frame rearrangements, and those results were checked against IGoR. In a later analysis, TCR-TCR, TCR-HLA and TCR-CMV co-occurrence was scored with hypergeometric tests, and a repertoire-size bias correction was applied to TCR pairs. To estimate false discovery rates, a later analysis permuted the HLA or CMV assignments 20 times. In a later analysis, co-occurring TCRs were grouped using DBSCAN, and TCRdist sequence similarity was added for clustering within HLA-allele-positive subsets. Repertoires with fewer than 30,000 or more than 120,000 public chains were left out of co-occurrence clustering, as were five repertoires with anomalous nucleotide sharing. The clones in this table, taken by TCRdb from immuneACCESS, are in-frame only. Not every clone is retained; where verified, under half of the shortfall comes from an unresolved V gene, and the cause of the rest is unknown. D and trimming come from the DNA, and the V and J calls and clone size come from that table. Recorded for this sample are about 99,000 clones; approximately 81% of them occurred a single time. The ten largest make up approximately 3.3% of the sample.

Sequencing used PBMCs. The receptor comes from a male donor in good health and CMV-seropositive. The chain uses TRBV5-1 and TRBJ1-1; the D gene remains uncertain. CDR3 loop: CASSLSVTTEAFF. The nucleotide sequence reads TGCGCCAGCAGCTTGTCGGTGACTACTGAAGCTTTCTTT.